These 27 T cell receptor beta chains came from one sample sequenced in a study of CD8 T cells in ankylosing spondylitis. Study-wide results and limits: What appeared characteristic of ankylosing spondylitis blood was a TCR beta motif of 7 or 8 highly homologous variants.

No antigen has been identified for these receptors. In TCRdb, the 5' RACE reads were re-called with MiXCR into one record per CDR3 protein. The sample lists 100,000 to 150,000 distinct CDR3 sequences, more than 15% occurring once. Sequenced: blood, either unsorted or a sorted T cell fraction (not recorded which). These receptor sequences come from a male donor with ankylosing spondylitis.

This clonotype was counted only a few times. The chain is built from TRBV9 and TRBJ2-5; D assignment may be TRBD1 or TRBD2 (5 bases each). Germline V CDR1 and CDR2: SGDLS, YYNGEE. The CDR3 has 17 residues. V was cut by 3 bases and J by 2 bases, with 20 bases left in between. CDR3 in DNA: TGTGCCAGCAGCGCCGGGACGACCGTACCCCTACAAGAGACCCAGTACTTC. Translation: CASSAGTTVPLQETQYF. The full variable domain, rest sourced from reference TRBV9 and TRBJ2-5, is DSGVTQTPKHLITATGQRVTLRCSPRSGDLSVYWYQQSLDQGLQFLIQYYNGEERAKGNILERFSAQQFPDLHSELNLSSLELGDSALYFCASSAGTTVPLQETQYFGPGTRLLVL.

This clonotype appeared many times. The V call is TRBV4-1, the J call TRBJ1-1, with D possibly TRBD1 on 5 matching bases. The CDR3 is made up of 16 amino acids. The germline gives CDR1 MGHRA, CDR2 YSYEKL. Trimming shortened V by 1 base and J by 1 base, and 13 bases separated the two germline ends. The CDR3 sequence is CASSQGVGEANTEAFF. The CDR3 DNA follows: TGCGCCAGCAGCCAAGGTGTAGGGGAGGCGAACACTGAAGCTTTCTTT.

This clonotype was detected a few times. The J gene is TRBJ2-5, the V gene TRBV28; D unresolved. CDR1 MDHEN and CDR2 SYDVKM come from the germline V gene. Trimming shortened V by 7 bases and J by 1 base, and 19 bases separated the two germline ends. The CDR3 covers 16 residues. This CDR3 is CASTRFRRQTQETQYF. CDR3 DNA sequence: TGTGCCAGCACCAGATTCCGGAGACAAACCCAAGAGACCCAGTACTTC.

This chain joins TRBV2 and TRBJ1-1; a weak D match, TRBD1 (5 bases). Trimming stripped 6 bases from V and 6 bases from J, with 8 bases between. Germline V gene lookup returns CDR1 SNHLY and CDR2 FYNNEI. The CDR3 covers 11 residues. The CDR3 loop reads CASRRGAEAFF. The CDR3 DNA sequence: TGTGCCAGCAGGCGAGGGGCTGAAGCTTTCTTT. Filled out from reference TRBV2 and TRBJ1-1, the complete variable domain reads EPEVTQTPSHQVTQMGQEVILRCVPISNHLYFYWYRQILGQKVEFLVSFYNNEISEKSEIFDDQFSVERPDGSNFTLKIRSTKLEDSAMYFCASRRGAEAFFGQGTRLTVV.

CDR3 DNA sequence: TGTGCCAGCAGTTTGGCCGGGACAGGGGTCGGAGAGCAGTACTTC. It specifies CASSLAGTGVGEQYF. The chain combines TRBV27 with TRBJ2-7; 10 positions match TRBD1. With V trimmed by 3 bases and J by 7 bases, 9 bases remained unmatched. Germline V lookup: CDR1 MNHEY, CDR2 SMNVEV (reference sequence). There are 15 residues in the CDR3.

V gene TRBV7-9 combines with J gene TRBJ1-4; D remains ambiguous. CDR3 length: 16 amino acids. Germline V CDR1 and CDR2: SEHNR, FQNEAQ (reference sequence). V shed 5 bases and J shed 0 bases, with 13 bases lying between them. The CDR3 is CASSPIGLATNEKLFF. The CDR3 coding sequence is TGTGCCAGCAGCCCGATCGGGCTTGCAACTAATGAAAAACTGTTTTTT.

The chain combines TRBV12-3 or TRBV12-4 with TRBJ2-7; no definite D call. The CDR3 runs 13 residues. V was cut by 3 bases and J by 3 bases, with 9 bases left in between. This chain's CDR3 is CASSFYKDYEQYF. CDR3 coding DNA: TGTGCCAGCAGTTTTTATAAGGACTACGAGCAGTACTTC.

This clonotype was seen many times. The V call is TRBV29-1, the J call TRBJ2-6; D not certain. The V gene lost 2 bases and the J gene lost 1 base, with 9 bases spanning the gap. CDR3 length equals 15 residues. The germline V gene encodes CDR1 SQVTM and CDR2 ANQGSEA. The CDR3 reads CSVEFGTSGANVLTF. DNA for the CDR3: TGCAGCGTTGAATTCGGTACATCTGGGGCCAACGTCCTGACTTTC.

V is TRBV27 and J is TRBJ2-2; the match to TRBD1 covers 7 bases. V was pared by 5 bases and J by 3 bases, with 6 bases of the junction left unmatched. From germline, CDR1 is MNHEY and CDR2 SMNVEV (reference sequence). The CDR3 has 15 amino acids. The CDR3 here is CASSQPGQYTGELFF. Here the CDR3 DNA reads TGTGCCAGCAGTCAACCGGGACAGTACACCGGGGAGCTGTTTTTT.

The chain is built from TRBV7-2 and TRBJ1-1, with TRBD1 identical over 11 bases. Germline loops: CDR1 SGHTA, CDR2 FQGNSA. The length of the CDR3 is 16 residues. V lost 5 bases, J lost 4 bases, and 9 bases stayed unmatched. CDR3 sequence: CASSPGQGARSTEAFF. The CDR3 nucleotides are TGTGCCAGCAGCCCCGGACAGGGGGCGCGGAGCACTGAAGCTTTCTTT.

There are a few counts of this clonotype. This chain links TRBV28 with TRBJ2-7; either TRBD1 or TRBD2 may fit D (5 bases each). V gave up 2 bases and J gave up 7 bases, with 12 bases separating them. The germline gives CDR1 MDHEN, CDR2 SYDVKM. CDR3 length: 13 residues. CDR3 amino acids: CASSLRDHLEQYF. Here the CDR3 DNA reads TGTGCCAGCAGTTTACGGGACCACTTGGAGCAGTACTTC.

The table lists this clonotype with a count of one. Given a much more abundant clone one base away, this may be a read error. This sequence joins TRBV27 and TRBJ1-5; 10 bases line up with TRBD1. Per the germline V gene, CDR1 is MNHEY and CDR2 is SMNVEV (reference sequence). The CDR3 extends over 16 amino acids. In DNA form, the CDR3 reads TGTACCAGCAGTTTATCGGGGACAGGGGCGGGTCAGCCCCAGCATTTT. Translation: CTSSLSGTGAGQPQHF.

This clonotype showed up just a few times. The chain uses TRBV7-9 and TRBJ2-7, with TRBD1 identical over 9 bases. The V gene end was trimmed by 5 bases and the J gene end by 3 bases; junction bases not matched to a gene: 5. Per germline, CDR1 SEHNR and CDR2 FQNEAQ (reference sequence). The CDR3 totals 14 residues. The CDR3 is CASSHGTGYYEQYF. The DNA for the CDR3 is TGTGCCAGCAGCCACGGGACAGGGTACTACGAGCAGTACTTC.

The chain has TRBV7-9 and TRBJ1-1; possibly TRBD1 for D (6 bases). Germline V CDR1 and CDR2: SEHNR, FQNEAQ (reference sequence). There are 17 residues in the CDR3. Deletions cut 6 bases from V and 1 base from J, with 21 bases between. CDR3 nucleotide sequence: TGTGCCAGCAGGACAGCGGGGGGGCAAAAGGAGAACACTGAAGCTTTCTTT. Amino acids: CASRTAGGQKENTEAFF.

This sequence joins TRBV11-2 and TRBJ2-7; 9 bases align to TRBD2. The CDR3 runs 15 residues. V shed 0 bases, J shed 6 bases, and the junction held 6 bases outside the gene matches. Germline CDR1 reads SGHAT; CDR2 reads FQNNGV. Written as DNA, the CDR3 is TGTGCCAGCAGCTTAGATGCGGGAGGGCCCACCGAGCAGTACTTC. This sequence encodes CASSLDAGGPTEQYF.

The rearrangement links TRBV4-1 to TRBJ2-7, with D possibly being TRBD1 (6 bases). CDR1 MGHRA and CDR2 YSYEKL come from the germline V gene. The V and J ends lost 4 bases and 3 bases respectively, with 13 bases between them. The CDR3 sequence is 14 residues long. The CDR3 coding sequence is TGCGCCAGCAGCCCTCCCGGGACACACTACGAGCAGTACTTC. The encoded protein is CASSPPGTHYEQYF.

The table lists this clonotype with a few counts. The V gene is TRBV12-3 or TRBV12-4, the J gene TRBJ2-7, with 9 bases fitting TRBD1. The J segment lost 6 bases and the V segment lost 6 bases, leaving 6 bases of the junction unmatched. The CDR3 sequence is 13 residues long. The CDR3 loop is CASSSDRGIEQYF. The DNA of the CDR3 is TGTGCCAGCAGCTCGGACAGGGGAATCGAGCAGTACTTC.

J is TRBJ2-2 and V is TRBV6-4, with TRBD2 identical over 7 bases. Germline V gene data show CDR1 as MRHNA and CDR2 as SNTAGT. This CDR3 has 14 amino acids. The junction had 7 bases not matched to a gene; V was cut back by 10 bases and J by 2 bases. Here the CDR3 reads CATSRTSNTGELFF. The CDR3 region has the DNA TGTGCCACCTCAAGGACTAGTAACACCGGGGAGCTGTTTTTT.

The chain links TRBV9 to TRBJ1-3, with a possible D match to TRBD1 (5 bases). The CDR3 covers 12 residues. CDR1 is SGDLS and CDR2 is YYNGEE in the germline V gene. Trimming pared 7 bases from V and 1 base from J, leaving 6 bases between. The CDR3 here is CASGASGNTIYF. The DNA of the CDR3 is TGTGCCAGCGGGGCTTCTGGAAACACCATATATTTT. Supplemented by reference TRBV9 and TRBJ1-3, the full variable domain reads DSGVTQTPKHLITATGQRVTLRCSPRSGDLSVYWYQQSLDQGLQFLIQYYNGEERAKGNILERFSAQQFPDLHSELNLSSLELGDSALYFCASGASGNTIYFGEGSWLTVV.

This rearrangement joins TRBV29-1 to TRBJ2-7; D is possibly TRBD2 (6 bases). Trimming left V 4 bases short and J 3 bases short, with 13 bases between. This CDR3 region has 13 residues. Looked up from germline, CDR1 is SQVTM and CDR2 is ANQGSEA. This CDR3 reads CSVATEGFYEQYF. CDR3 nucleotide sequence: TGCAGCGTTGCTACGGAGGGTTTCTACGAGCAGTACTTC.

V usage is TRBV14 and J usage is TRBJ2-1; D unresolved. V was clipped by 1 base and J by 8 bases, with 6 bases between them. Germline CDR1 reads SGHDN; CDR2 reads FVKESK. There are 12 residues in the CDR3. The CDR3 loop is CASSQVGHEQFF. DNA of the CDR3: TGTGCCAGCAGCCAAGTAGGCCATGAGCAGTTCTTC.

The V and J genes are TRBV7-9 and TRBJ2-1; D is perhaps TRBD1 or TRBD2 (5 bases each). This CDR3 has 17 amino acids. The ends were cut back, 4 bases at V and 0 bases at J, with 16 bases in the middle. Germline-derived CDR1 and CDR2 are SEHNR and FQNEAQ (reference sequence). The CDR3 nucleotides are TGTGCCAGCAGCTCAGCGGAACAGGTCGGCTCCTACAATGAGCAGTTCTTC. Its translation: CASSSAEQVGSYNEQFF.

This clonotype was seen only a few times. The genes are TRBV20-1 and TRBJ2-1; TRBD2 matches at 8 bases. V gave up 6 bases and J gave up 0 bases; unmatched junction bases: 4. Per germline, CDR1 DFQATT and CDR2 SNEGSKA (reference sequence). CDR3 size: 14 residues. CDR3 in DNA: TGCAGTGCCATAGCGGGACTCTCCTACAATGAGCAGTTCTTC. Its translation is CSAIAGLSYNEQFF.

This sequence joins TRBV28 and TRBJ2-1, with D tentatively TRBD2 (5 bases). The germline gives CDR1 MDHEN, CDR2 SYDVKM. The CDR3 extends over 15 amino acids. The V end was cut by 4 bases, the J end by 1 base, with 11 bases between. In DNA, the CDR3 is TGTGCCAGCAGTTGGAGGACGGTATCCTACAATGAGCAGTTCTTC. Protein product: CASSWRTVSYNEQFF. The entire variable domain, with the rest obtained from reference TRBV28 and TRBJ2-1, is as follows: DVKVTQSSRYLVKRTGEKVFLECVQDMDHENMFWYRQDPGLGLRLIYFSYDVKMKEKGDIPEGYSVSREKKERFSLILESASTNQTSMYLCASSWRTVSYNEQFFGPGTRLTVL.

This chain's CDR3 is CATGGHQDEQYF. CDR3 in DNA: TGTGCCACCGGGGGACATCAGGACGAGCAGTACTTC. The chain carries TRBV15 and TRBJ2-7; weak D call: TRBD1 (6 bases). The CDR3 extends over 12 amino acids. With 8 bases removed from V and 5 bases from J, the gap between germline ends came to 13 bases. Per the germline V gene, CDR1 is LNHNV and CDR2 is YYDKDF (reference sequence).

V usage is TRBV7-9 and J usage is TRBJ2-3; possible D gene TRBD1, 6 bases. This CDR3 is 15 amino acids long. Trimming stripped 4 bases from V and 2 bases from J, with 13 bases between. The germline V gene encodes CDR1 SEHNR and CDR2 FQNEAQ (reference sequence). The CDR3 DNA reads as TGTGCCAGCAGCTACCGGGACACCTACACAGATACGCAGTATTTT. This codes for CASSYRDTYTDTQYF.

At least ten counts were recorded for this clonotype. This chain joins TRBV27 and TRBJ2-7; TRBD1 might be the D (6 bases). The CDR3 is made up of 11 amino acids. V dropped 6 bases and J dropped 6 bases, with 9 bases sitting between them. Germline CDR1 reads MNHEY; CDR2 reads SMNVEV (reference sequence). The CDR3 region is CASSTGFEQYF. The CDR3 region has the DNA TGTGCCAGCAGCACAGGGTTCGAGCAGTACTTC.